This entry lists 30 T cell receptor beta chains sequenced from one sample in a study of T cell responses to AZD1222 COVID-19 vaccine. The assay was immunoSEQ multiplex PCR, and TCRdb's table has in-frame clones only and misses some. This table has 90,000 to 120,000 clones, about 89% appearing once. The specimen was peripheral blood, collected 28 days after the second AZD1222 dose. The receptors here all came from an adult who received the AZD1222 COVID-19 vaccine.

This rearrangement joins TRBV4-3 to TRBJ2-7, with 10 bases fitting TRBD1. The CDR3 covers 15 residues. The germline gives CDR1 LGHNA, CDR2 YSLEER. With 4 bases clipped from V and 5 bases from J, the junction kept 8 bases outside the gene matches. The CDR3 loop reads CASSPFGTGADEQYF. The CDR3 DNA is TGCGCCAGCAGCCCCTTCGGGACAGGGGCGGACGAGCAGTACTTC.

The chain links TRBV29-1 to TRBJ2-2; the D is unclear. The CDR3 spans 12 residues. Germline values: CDR1 SQVTM, CDR2 ANQGSEA. Trimming took off 4 bases at V and 3 bases at J, with 6 bases between the two ends. CDR3 sequence (DNA): TGCAGCGTTGTTAGTGACACCGGGGAGCTGTTTTTT. It codes for CSVVSDTGELFF.

This sequence joins TRBV2 and TRBJ2-7, with TRBD1 identical over 9 bases. Trimming at V came to 4 bases and at J to 0 bases, leaving 4 bases not matched to a gene. The CDR3 length is 15 residues. Germline-derived CDR1 and CDR2 are SNHLY and FYNNEI. The CDR3 sequence: CASSATTGGSYEQYF. CDR3 nucleotide sequence: TGTGCCAGCAGTGCGACGACAGGGGGCTCCTACGAGCAGTACTTC.

V and J are TRBV7-9 and TRBJ1-1; D is uncertain. Germline loops: CDR1 SEHNR, CDR2 FQNEAQ (reference sequence). The CDR3 is made up of 12 amino acids. The V and J ends lost 3 bases and 4 bases respectively, with 6 bases between them. CDR3 in amino acids: CASSFDGTEAFF. The CDR3 DNA reads TGTGCCAGCAGCTTTGATGGCACTGAAGCTTTCTTT.

This clone appeared a few times. This chain links TRBV15 with TRBJ1-4; 9 nucleotides match TRBD1. V trimming: 4 bases; J trimming: 6 bases; junction bases outside the gene matches: 6. This CDR3 is built from 15 residues. CDR1 and CDR2 from the germline V gene are LNHNV and YYDKDF (reference sequence). For the CDR3, the DNA is TGTGCCACCAGCAAGGACAGGGGCGAATATGAAAAACTGTTTTTT. It is translated as CATSKDRGEYEKLFF.

This chain joins TRBV5-8 and TRBJ1-5; D unclear. From germline, CDR1 is SGHTS and CDR2 YDEGEE. Between the trimmed V and J ends, which lost 4 bases and 4 bases, there was a span of 6 bases. The length of the CDR3 is 12 residues. CDR3 in DNA: TGTGCCAGCAGCCGCATTAATCAGCCCCAGCATTTT. Residues: CASSRINQPQHF.

This chain connects TRBV7-9 to TRBJ2-7; D uncertain. The CDR3 spans 14 residues. Trimming shortened V by 4 bases and J by 7 bases, and 17 bases separated the two germline ends. CDR1 is SEHNR and CDR2 is FQNEAQ in the germline V gene (reference sequence). The CDR3 loop is CASSYAVAAGEQYF. The CDR3, as DNA: TGTGCCAGCAGCTACGCTGTTGCAGCCGGAGAGCAGTACTTC.

J is TRBJ1-1 and V is TRBV6-5; TRBD1 might be the D (6 bases). CDR3 size: 14 residues. Per germline, CDR1 MNHEY and CDR2 SVGAGI. V lost 2 bases and J 1 base, leaving 8 bases between the germline ends. The CDR3 here is CASSYGGPNTEAFF. As DNA, the CDR3 is TGTGCCAGCAGTTACGGGGGCCCGAACACTGAAGCTTTCTTT.

The rearrangement joins TRBV18 to TRBJ1-6; D unclear. Trimming left V 3 bases short and J 0 bases short, with 21 bases between. CDR1 KGHSH and CDR2 LQKENI come from the germline V gene. The length of the CDR3 is 20 residues. The CDR3 bases are TGTGCCAGCTCACCGTCTGCTGCGACGCGCCGAAGCTCCTATAATTCACCCCTCCACTTT. Protein sequence: CASSPSAATRRSSYNSPLHF.

This chain links TRBV14 with TRBJ1-6; D is ambiguous. V lost 2 bases, J lost 0 bases, and 11 bases lay in between. The CDR3 is made up of 17 amino acids. Germline V gene sequence: CDR1 SGHDN, CDR2 FVKESK. This chain's CDR3 is CASSQRGILSYNSPLHF. CDR3 DNA sequence: TGTGCCAGCAGCCAACGAGGGATTCTCTCCTATAATTCACCCCTCCACTTT.

The chain combines TRBV9 with TRBJ1-3; TRBD1 aligns across 10 bases. Germline assignment: CDR1 SGDLS and CDR2 YYNGEE. The CDR3 is made up of 16 amino acids. Trimming removed 7 bases from V and 4 bases from J; junction bases left unmatched: 11. CDR3 in amino acids: CASSGTGATGGNTIYF. CDR3 nucleotides: TGTGCCAGCTCCGGGACAGGGGCTACTGGGGGAAACACCATATATTTT.

CDR3 loop: CASSEAGISLNTEAFF. The CDR3 region has the DNA TGTGCCAGCAGTGAAGCGGGTATATCATTGAACACTGAAGCTTTCTTT. This chain connects TRBV2 to TRBJ1-1; D not certain. The CDR3 totals 16 residues. Germline assignment: CDR1 SNHLY and CDR2 FYNNEI. Trimming left V 0 bases short and J 0 bases short, with 11 bases between.

This clone was detected a few times. The chain links TRBV1 to TRBJ2-3; the D call TRBD2 from the table was never checked on the DNA. TRBV1 is deemed a pseudogene. The CDR3 loop spans 13 amino acids. Here the CDR3 reads CTSITGNPDTQYF. The CDR3 bases are TGCACCAGCATTACCGGGAACCCAGATACGCAGTATTTT.

The DNA for the CDR3 is TGTGCCAGCAGCTCGGGGACAGAGCGTTCCTTTTGGGGCTACACCTTC. Translation: CASSSGTERSFWGYTF. The J gene is TRBJ1-2, the V gene TRBV5-4; 7 bases match TRBD1. V lost 3 bases, J lost 8 bases, and 16 bases stayed unmatched. Germline loops: CDR1 SGHNT, CDR2 YYREEE (reference sequence). This CDR3 is 16 amino acids long.

The chain combines TRBV15 with TRBJ2-5; 7 bases line up with TRBD1. CDR3 length: 12 amino acids. CDR1 is LNHNV, CDR2 YYDKDF, per germline (reference sequence). V shed 9 bases, J shed 5 bases, and the junction held 6 bases outside the gene matches. CDR3 nucleotide sequence: TGTGCCACTTCCGGACAGGCCGAGACCCAGTACTTC. It codes for CATSGQAETQYF.

The CDR3 region has the DNA TGTGCCAGCAGCCCGTCGGCGGTAACAGGGCTTAATTCACCCCTCCACTTT. Translated: CASSPSAVTGLNSPLHF. The chain couples TRBV16 to TRBJ1-6, with D perhaps matching TRBD1 (6 bases). Trimming removed 4 bases at V and 6 bases at J, with 19 bases between. Germline lookup yields CDR1 KGHSY and CDR2 FQNENV. The length of the CDR3 is 17 residues.

The V call is TRBV10-2, the J call TRBJ1-5; TRBD1 matches 7 bases. V was clipped by 6 bases and J by 3 bases; unmatched bases: 5. The length of the CDR3 is 14 residues. From germline, CDR1 is WSHSY and CDR2 SAAADI. The CDR3 nucleotides are TGCGCCAGCAGGGAAGGACAGGTCAATCAGCCCCAGCATTTT. This encodes CASREGQVNQPQHF.

This rearrangement joins TRBV30 to TRBJ1-2; D possibly corresponds to TRBD1 (5 bases). Germline V gene sequence: CDR1 GTSNPN, CDR2 SVGIG (reference sequence). The CDR3 has 11 amino acids. In nucleotides, the CDR3 is TGTGCGGGGCAGGGACACTATGGCTACACCTTC. It codes for CAGQGHYGYTF.

V gene TRBV3-1 (or the pseudogene TRBV3-2) combines with J gene TRBJ1-1; no reliable D call. Between the trimmed V and J ends, which lost 4 bases and 1 base, there was a span of 10 bases. Germline CDR1 and CDR2: LGHDT and YNNKEL (reference sequence). This CDR3 contains 14 residues. This CDR3 is CASSRSGGNTEAFF. CDR3 coding DNA: TGTGCCAGCAGCCGGAGCGGCGGGAACACTGAAGCTTTCTTT.

The V call is TRBV5-6, the J call TRBJ1-3; D may be TRBD1 (6 bases). This CDR3 spans 15 amino acids. Trimming cost V 4 bases and J 8 bases, with 19 bases left between them. Germline V gives CDR1 SGHDT, CDR2 YYEEEE. This CDR3 reads CASSRPLQGGDTIYF. The DNA for the CDR3 is TGTGCCAGCAGCCGTCCCCTACAGGGAGGGGACACCATATATTTT.

V gene TRBV18 combines with J gene TRBJ1-5, with D possibly TRBD1 on 6 matching bases. CDR3 length: 14 residues. The V gene lost 3 bases and the J gene lost 6 bases, with 12 bases spanning the gap. Looked up from germline, CDR1 is KGHSH and CDR2 is LQKENI. CDR3 sequence (DNA): TGTGCCAGCTCACCTACAGGGACGGGTCAGCCCCAGCATTTT. This codes for CASSPTGTGQPQHF.

This rearrangement joins TRBV11-1 to TRBJ1-4; maybe TRBD1 (5 bases). This CDR3 has 15 amino acids. Trimming shortened V by 1 base and J by 5 bases, and 11 bases separated the two germline ends. The germline gives CDR1 SGHAT, CDR2 FQDESV (reference sequence). The CDR3 reads CASSLGQSENEKLFF. For the CDR3, the DNA is TGTGCCAGCAGCTTAGGACAGTCGGAGAATGAAAAACTGTTTTTT.

The V gene is TRBV11-2, the J gene TRBJ2-7; tentative D call: TRBD2 (6 bases). This CDR3 spans 15 amino acids. V was cut by 1 base and J by 7 bases, with 17 bases left in between. Germline CDR1 reads SGHAT; CDR2 reads FQNNGV. This CDR3 is CASSLALARTREQYF. The CDR3 DNA follows: TGTGCCAGCAGCTTAGCTCTAGCGCGAACCCGGGAGCAGTACTTC.

The chain joins TRBV5-6 to TRBJ2-2, with D unresolved. The germline gives CDR1 SGHDT, CDR2 YYEEEE. The CDR3 has 11 residues. The V end was cut by 1 base, the J end by 8 bases, with 3 bases between. Here the CDR3 reads CASSLLGELFF. The CDR3 DNA follows: TGTGCCAGCAGCTTGTTAGGGGAGCTGTTTTTT.

This clone occurred once. The chain links TRBV6-4 to TRBJ2-1; 10 positions agree with TRBD2. Unmatched junction bases numbered 4, after V lost 2 bases and J lost 6 bases. This CDR3 has 15 amino acids. Germline V lookup: CDR1 MRHNA, CDR2 SNTAGT. This CDR3 is CASSDLAGAGNEQFF. The CDR3 DNA sequence: TGTGCCAGCAGTGACCTAGCGGGAGCCGGCAATGAGCAGTTCTTC.

The genes are TRBV4-1 and TRBJ2-7; D is possibly TRBD1 or TRBD2 (6 bases each). Trimming stripped 1 base from V and 3 bases from J, with 13 bases between. This CDR3 is built from 15 residues. Germline V gene data show CDR1 as MGHRA and CDR2 as YSYEKL. CDR3 in amino acids: CASSQAARGLYEQYF. As DNA, the CDR3 is TGCGCCAGCAGCCAAGCCGCCAGGGGACTCTACGAGCAGTACTTC.

This chain uses TRBV27 with TRBJ1-6; perhaps TRBD1 as D (6 bases). Germline V lookup: CDR1 MNHEY, CDR2 SMNVEV (reference sequence). V lost 6 bases, J lost 1 base, and 10 bases lay in between. The CDR3 has 15 residues. The CDR3 sequence: CASSPTGSYNSPLHF. CDR3 in DNA: TGTGCCAGCAGCCCGACAGGATCCTATAATTCACCCCTCCACTTT.

This rearrangement joins TRBV7-2 to TRBJ1-3; 10 nucleotides agree with TRBD1. With V trimmed by 4 bases and J by 2 bases, 5 bases remained unmatched. The length of the CDR3 is 16 residues. Germline V gene lookup returns CDR1 SGHTA and CDR2 FQGNSA. The CDR3 sequence is CASSSPGQGTGNTIYF. The CDR3 DNA sequence: TGTGCCAGCAGCTCTCCGGGACAGGGGACTGGAAACACCATATATTTT.

The chain joins TRBV13 to TRBJ2-5, with D hard to call. Germline V gene data show CDR1 as PRHDT and CDR2 as FYEKMQ (reference sequence). With 5 bases removed from V and 5 bases from J, the gap between germline ends came to 6 bases. The CDR3 is made up of 11 amino acids. The DNA of the CDR3 is TGTGCCAGCAGCGTTGGGGAGACCCAGTACTTC. It translates to CASSVGETQYF.

This chain uses TRBV7-2 with TRBJ2-7, with a possible D match to TRBD2 (6 bases). The CDR3 length is 14 residues. Trimming took 5 bases from V and 5 from J, leaving 16 bases between them. Germline V gives CDR1 SGHTA, CDR2 FQGNSA. CDR3 bases: TGTGCCAGCAGCACCGGGACTCTCCTTGACGAGCAGTACTTC. Its translation: CASSTGTLLDEQYF.